This T cell receptor beta chain was sequenced in a study of T cell changes during pregnancy in multiple sclerosis. Here immunoSEQ multiplex PCR was the method, and the copy in TCRdb shows in-frame clones only, minus some. Of roughly 42,000 clones listed, approximately 91% were seen once; the top ten hold 0.7% to 0.95%. V lost 2 bases and J lost 1, with 9 bases in between. There are 14 residues in the CDR3. Germline CDR1 and CDR2: MNHEY and SMNVEV (reference sequence). The receptor comes from a female donor with multiple sclerosis, enrolled in a pregnancy study. The rearrangement links TRBV27 to TRBJ2-7; no clear D. This specimen was CD4+ T cells from peripheral blood mononuclear cells, taken before pregnancy. CDR3 in amino acids: CASSLGPPSYEQYF. The CDR3 nucleotides read TGTGCCAGCAGTTTAGGGCCCCCTTCCTACGAGCAGTACTTC.